One and the same sample provided the 27 T cell receptor beta chains below, sequenced in a study of CD4+ T cells in melanoma. Profiling relied on immunoSEQ multiplex PCR, and the TCRdb table lists in-frame clones only, not all of them. The sample lists about 11,000 clones, roughly 69% seen once, with just under 9.5% in the top ten. Sequenced material: cells from a culture (not recorded whether cultured in vitro). Receptors were obtained from a human donor with melanoma.

CDR3 sequence (DNA): TGTGCCAGCAGCCTACGGAATACAAACACTGAAGCTTTCTTT. Translation gives CASSLRNTNTEAFF. The rearrangement uses TRBV7-9 and TRBJ1-1; D gene ambiguous. The germline V and J ends were trimmed by 5 bases and 2 bases, with 12 bases remaining between them. The CDR3 contains 14 residues. Germline loops: CDR1 SEHNR, CDR2 FQNEAQ (reference sequence).

This clone showed up just a few times. This chain links TRBV30 with TRBJ1-6, with D maybe TRBD1 (6 bases). The CDR3 has 15 residues. V was clipped by 2 bases and J by 9 bases, with 17 bases between them. Germline CDR1 GTSNPN, CDR2 SVGIG (reference sequence). CDR3 protein: CAWSSPAGATSPLHF. The CDR3 DNA follows: TGTGCCTGGAGTTCCCCGGCGGGGGCGACTTCACCCCTCCACTTT. Drawing the rest from reference TRBV30 and TRBJ1-6, the complete variable domain is SQTIHQWPATLVQPVGSPLSLECTVEGTSNPNLYWYRQAAGRGLQLLFYSVGIGQISSEVPQNLSASRPQDRQFILSSKKLLLSDSGFYLCAWSSPAGATSPLHFGNGTRLTVT.

The gene calls are TRBV9 and TRBJ1-2; no clear D gene. V gave up 0 bases and J gave up 3 bases, with 12 bases separating them. The CDR3 length is 15 residues. Per germline, CDR1 SGDLS and CDR2 YYNGEE. The CDR3 DNA reads TGTGCCAGCAGCGTAGCAGACCGTTTGGACTATGGCTACACCTTC. Its translation: CASSVADRLDYGYTF.

This clone was seen a handful of times. The V and J genes are TRBV18 and TRBJ1-2; D not resolved. This CDR3 region has 13 residues. Germline CDR1 KGHSH, CDR2 LQKENI. V lost 1 base to trimming and J lost 2 bases, with 5 bases between them. CDR3 nucleotides: TGTGCCAGCTCACCACGATTGAACTATGGCTACACCTTC. Translation gives CASSPRLNYGYTF.

This clone was recorded once. This sequence joins TRBV6-1 and TRBJ1-2; no clear D. Germline V gives CDR1 MNHNS, CDR2 SASEGT. This CDR3 has 10 residues. V gave up 10 bases and J gave up 3 bases, with 6 bases separating them. CDR3 nucleotide sequence: TGTGCCACGAGTTACTATGGCTACACCTTC. Translation: CATSYYGYTF.

The genes are TRBV9 and TRBJ2-4; TRBD2 matches 12 bases. Germline V CDR1 and CDR2: SGDLS, YYNGEE. V lost 0 bases to trimming and J lost 0 bases; unmatched junction nucleotides: 7. The length of the CDR3 is 19 residues. CDR3 protein: CASSVGASGGGIAKNIQYF. CDR3 nucleotide sequence: TGTGCCAGCAGCGTAGGGGCTAGCGGGGGGGGGATAGCCAAAAACATTCAGTACTTC.

The rearrangement links TRBV5-1 to TRBJ2-5; 7 bases are a match to TRBD2. J lost 1 base, V lost 1 base, and 4 bases had no gene match. Germline CDR1 reads SGHRS; CDR2 reads YFSETQ. The CDR3 loop spans 15 amino acids. The CDR3 DNA reads TGCGCCAGCAGCTTGTGGAGGACTAGCCAAGAGACCCAGTACTTC. This translates into CASSLWRTSQETQYF.

This clone has only a few counts. This chain connects TRBV7-6 to TRBJ2-3, with D hard to call. Germline assignment: CDR1 SGHVS and CDR2 FNYEAQ. V was shortened by 11 bases and J by 2 bases, with 17 bases between the two germline ends. The CDR3 has 14 residues. CDR3 protein: CALWYYRYTDTQYF. CDR3 coding DNA: TGTGCCTTATGGTATTACCGGTACACAGATACGCAGTATTTT.

The chain combines TRBV5-1 with TRBJ2-5; unclear D gene. The V gene lost 1 base and the J gene lost 2 bases, with 9 bases spanning the gap. This CDR3 contains 14 residues. Germline V gives CDR1 SGHRS, CDR2 YFSETQ. CDR3 sequence: CASSLKVSQETQYF. CDR3 DNA sequence: TGCGCCAGCAGCTTGAAAGTCAGTCAAGAGACCCAGTACTTC.

The chain couples TRBV6-5 to TRBJ2-2; 7 positions match TRBD2. Germline assignment: CDR1 MNHEY and CDR2 SVGAGI. This CDR3 spans 15 amino acids. The V segment lost 7 bases and the J segment 3 bases; nucleotides outside the gene matches: 8. Here the CDR3 reads CASKPAAGYTGELFF. CDR3 nucleotide sequence: TGTGCCAGCAAACCCGCAGCGGGGTACACCGGGGAGCTGTTTTTT.

This chain links TRBV6-6 with TRBJ2-7, with 8 nucleotides matching TRBD2. The CDR3 runs 15 residues. CDR1 MNHNY and CDR2 SVGAGI come from the germline V gene (reference sequence). Trimming at V came to 8 bases and at J to 4 bases, leaving 13 bases not matched to a gene. The CDR3 DNA is TGTGCCAGCGGGGGCCTTGGGACTAGTAAATACGAGCAGTACTTC. Translation gives CASGGLGTSKYEQYF.

This sequence joins TRBV7-8 and TRBJ1-6, with 8 bases fitting TRBD1. Germline V gene sequence: CDR1 SGHVS, CDR2 FQNEAQ. After removal of 5 bases from V and 8 bases from J, the junction contained 8 bases not matched to a gene. The CDR3 is made up of 15 amino acids. CDR3 in DNA: TGTGCCAGCAGCCCCCGACAGGGGCCGTATTCACCCCTCCACTTT. Encoded protein: CASSPRQGPYSPLHF.

This chain joins TRBV20-1 and TRBJ2-3; no clear D gene. CDR1 DFQATT and CDR2 SNEGSKA come from the germline V gene (reference sequence). The ends were cut back, 8 bases at V and 3 bases at J, with 9 bases in the middle. This CDR3 comprises 11 residues. CDR3 sequence: CSTGLTDTQYF. In nucleotides, the CDR3 is TGCAGTACTGGCTTGACAGATACGCAGTATTTT.

The chain combines TRBV2 with TRBJ1-1; 8 bases agree with TRBD1. The CDR3 runs to 15 residues. The ends lost 4 bases at V and 3 bases at J; junction bases unmatched: 7. Germline values: CDR1 SNHLY, CDR2 FYNNEI. Written as DNA, the CDR3 is TGTGCCAGCAGTGGACAGGGGACGGGACACACTGAAGCTTTCTTT. This gives the protein CASSGQGTGHTEAFF. Filled out from reference TRBV2 and TRBJ1-1, the complete variable domain reads EPEVTQTPSHQVTQMGQEVILRCVPISNHLYFYWYRQILGQKVEFLVSFYNNEISEKSEIFDDQFSVERPDGSNFTLKIRSTKLEDSAMYFCASSGQGTGHTEAFFGQGTRLTVV.

This chain joins TRBV18 and TRBJ1-2, with D unclear. This CDR3 comprises 14 residues. The V gene's germline CDR1 is KGHSH and CDR2 LQKENI. With 8 bases removed from V and 4 bases from J, the gap between germline ends came to 17 bases. The CDR3 nucleotides are TGTGCCAGCCGGATCGGCACCCGCAGCTATGGCTACACCTTC. Residues: CASRIGTRSYGYTF.

This chain connects TRBV5-4 to TRBJ2-7; 11 bases are a match to TRBD2. Losses at the gene ends were 4 bases for V and 0 bases for J; bases not matched to a gene: 3. CDR1 is SGHNT, CDR2 YYREEE, per germline (reference sequence). The CDR3 totals 15 residues. The CDR3, as DNA: TGTGCCAGCAGCGAAACTAGCGGGGGCTCCTACGAGCAGTACTTC. Protein sequence: CASSETSGGSYEQYF. The whole variable domain, filled in from reference TRBV5-4 and TRBJ2-7, reads ETGVTQSPTHLIKTRGQQVTLRCSSQSGHNTVSWYQQALGQGPQFIFQYYREEENGRGNFPPRFSGLQFPNYSSELNVNALELDDSALYLCASSETSGGSYEQYFGPGTRLTVT.

The chain joins TRBV29-1 to TRBJ1-5, with D perhaps matching TRBD1 (5 bases). V was trimmed by 7 bases and J by 5 bases, leaving 15 bases between them. Germline V gene data show CDR1 as SQVTM and CDR2 as ANQGSEA. The CDR3 spans 13 residues. CDR3 coding DNA: TGCAGCGCTCAGAAGGGAGGGGATCAGCCCCAGCATTTT. Protein: CSAQKGGDQPQHF.

The V call is TRBV27, the J call TRBJ2-6; D unresolved. The CDR3 consists of 18 residues. V shed 3 bases and J shed 1 base, with 16 bases lying between them. From germline, CDR1 is MNHEY and CDR2 SMNVEV (reference sequence). This CDR3 is CASSLKGRRQSGANVLTF. CDR3 DNA sequence: TGTGCCAGCAGTTTGAAAGGGCGCCGGCAATCTGGGGCCAACGTCCTGACTTTC.

This chain links TRBV2 with TRBJ2-7; D gene unclear. The CDR3 has 13 amino acids. V lost 4 bases and J lost 3, with 10 bases in between. Germline lookup yields CDR1 SNHLY and CDR2 FYNNEI. CDR3 region: CASSVPLGYEQYF. In DNA, the CDR3 is TGTGCCAGCAGTGTCCCCCTCGGCTACGAGCAGTACTTC.

The table lists this clone with a few counts. The V and J genes are TRBV14 and TRBJ1-6; D possibly corresponds to TRBD1 (5 bases). Trimming stripped 4 bases from V and 10 bases from J, with 11 bases between. Germline values: CDR1 SGHDN, CDR2 FVKESK. This CDR3 region has 13 residues. As DNA, the CDR3 is TGTGCCAGCAGCCGAACAGGAGGCTCACCCCTCCACTTT. Amino acids: CASSRTGGSPLHF.

This clone occurred once. This chain connects TRBV10-2 to TRBJ1-1; no clear D. With 3 bases removed from V and 2 bases from J, the gap between germline ends came to 13 bases. The germline V gene has CDR1 WSHSY and CDR2 SAAADI. This CDR3 has 15 residues. CDR3 amino acids: CASSDLVAVNTEAFF. DNA of the CDR3: TGCGCCAGCAGTGATTTGGTGGCGGTAAACACTGAAGCTTTCTTT.

The chain joins TRBV7-6 to TRBJ1-3; D uncertain. There are 14 residues in the CDR3. Germline loops: CDR1 SGHVS, CDR2 FNYEAQ. V was clipped by 3 bases and J by 1 base, with 7 bases between them. The CDR3 sequence: CASSLGMSGNTIYF. DNA for the CDR3: TGTGCCAGCAGCTTGGGGATGTCTGGAAACACCATATATTTT. Filled out from reference TRBV7-6 and TRBJ1-3, the complete variable domain reads GAGVSQSPRYKVTKRGQDVALRCDPISGHVSLYWYRQALGQGPEFLTYFNYEAQQDKSGLPNDRFSAERPEGSISTLTIQRTEQRDSAMYRCASSLGMSGNTIYFGEGSWLTVV.

This clone has more than one count but fewer than ten. The DNA of the CDR3 is TGTGCCAGCAGTAGAGGACAGGGGGTTGGTAGTGGCTACACCTTC. It codes for CASSRGQGVGSGYTF. The gene calls are TRBV11-2 and TRBJ1-2, with 10 positions matching TRBD1. Germline CDR1 SGHAT, CDR2 FQNNGV. The length of the CDR3 is 15 residues. V was clipped by 6 bases and J by 7 bases; unmatched bases: 11.

The chain couples TRBV7-3 to TRBJ1-1; D is undetermined. CDR1 is SGHTA and CDR2 is FQGTGA in the germline V gene. This CDR3 contains 10 residues. V lost 6 bases, J lost 12 bases, and 11 bases lay in between. CDR3 nucleotide sequence: TGTGCCAGCAGACCGTTTAACCCTTTCTTT. It codes for CASRPFNPFF.

The chain joins TRBV5-1 to TRBJ2-7, with a possible D match to TRBD1 (5 bases). The CDR3 covers 18 residues. V dropped 4 bases and J dropped 3 bases, with 26 bases sitting between them. In germline, CDR1 is SGHRS, CDR2 YFSETQ. The CDR3 DNA reads TGCGCCAGCAGCCACGACAGTTACGATTCCCTGGTAATCTACGAGCAGTACTTC. It is translated as CASSHDSYDSLVIYEQYF. The variable domain in full, with the rest retrieved from reference TRBV5-1 and TRBJ2-7, is KAGVTQTPRYLIKTRGQQVTLSCSPISGHRSVSWYQQTPGQGLQFLFEYFSETQRNKGNFPGRFSGRQFSNSRSEMNVSTLELGDSALYLCASSHDSYDSLVIYEQYFGPGTRLTVT.

The chain has TRBV29-1 and TRBJ2-5; D perhaps matches TRBD2 (6 bases). From germline, CDR1 is SQVTM and CDR2 ANQGSEA. CDR3 length: 14 amino acids. Trimming pared 3 bases from V and 1 base from J, leaving 12 bases between. CDR3 nucleotides: TGCAGCGTTGAGGAGGGCGTGGGCCAAGAGACCCAGTACTTC. This encodes CSVEEGVGQETQYF.

The chain employs TRBV11-2 and TRBJ2-7; D perhaps matches TRBD2 (6 bases). The CDR3 loop spans 14 amino acids. The V gene's germline CDR1 is SGHAT and CDR2 FQNNGV. Trimming cost V 5 bases and J 3 bases, with 14 bases left between them. The CDR3 loop is CASSRLASGYEQYF. DNA of the CDR3: TGTGCCAGCAGCCGGCTAGCGTCGGGCTACGAGCAGTACTTC.